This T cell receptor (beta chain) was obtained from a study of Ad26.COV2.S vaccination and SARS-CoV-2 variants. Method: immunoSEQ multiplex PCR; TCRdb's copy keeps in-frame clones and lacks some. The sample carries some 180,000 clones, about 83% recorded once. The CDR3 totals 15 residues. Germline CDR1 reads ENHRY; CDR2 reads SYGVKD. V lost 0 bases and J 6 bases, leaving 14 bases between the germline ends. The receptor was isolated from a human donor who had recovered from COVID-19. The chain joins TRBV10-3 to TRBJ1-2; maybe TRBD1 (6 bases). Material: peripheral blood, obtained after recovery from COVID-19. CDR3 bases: TGTGCCATCAGTGAGTCGGAGGGAGGGGGTGATGGCTACACCTTC. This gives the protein CAISESEGGGDGYTF.